Listed below are T cell receptor beta chains from one sample, sequenced in a study of cytomegalovirus exposure and HLA in healthy donors. Using immunoSEQ multiplex PCR, the repertoire was profiled, and TCRdb retains in-frame clones only, with some absent. The repertoire holds over 150,000 clones, with under 90% as singletons. The sequenced sample consisted of PBMCs. Receptors were obtained from a man aged 18 to 29 in good health and CMV-seronegative. Both conserved end residues are part of each CDR3. Fields, in order: clone size, V gene, D gene, J gene, CDR3 DNA, CDR3 protein. D genes are given only for firm matches. Clone size is stated in some rows and not others, as once, few, many or a class when expanded.

clone_size: NA; v_call: TRBV6-6; d_call: TRBD1; j_call: TRBJ2-1; cdr3_nt: TGTGCCAGCCAGGGGTTTGGGACAGTCAATGAGCAGTTCTTC; cdr3_aa: CASQGFGTVNEQFF
clone_size: few; v_call: TRBV2; d_call: TRBD1; j_call: TRBJ2-7; cdr3_nt: TGTGCCAGCAGTCGACAGGGACACGAGCAGTACTTC; cdr3_aa: CASSRQGHEQYF
clone_size: NA; v_call: TRBV7-9; d_call: NA; j_call: TRBJ2-1; cdr3_nt: TGTGCCAGCAGCTTTGCGGCCTCGTCGGTGGAGCAGTTCTTC; cdr3_aa: CASSFAASSVEQFF
clone_size: NA; v_call: TRBV6-5; d_call: TRBD2; j_call: TRBJ2-7; cdr3_nt: TGTGCCAGCAGTTACTCGATCGACGGGAGGGCCTACGAGCAGTACTTC; cdr3_aa: CASSYSIDGRAYEQYF
clone_size: NA; v_call: TRBV28; d_call: TRBD1; j_call: TRBJ2-7; cdr3_nt: TGTGCCAGCAGTCCCCGCCATGGACAGGGGAACTACGAGCAGTACTTC; cdr3_aa: CASSPRHGQGNYEQYF
clone_size: NA; v_call: TRBV13; d_call: TRBD1; j_call: TRBJ2-2; cdr3_nt: TGTGCCAGTCAACGGGGACAGCCGAACACCGGGGAGCTGTTTTTT; cdr3_aa: CASQRGQPNTGELFF
clone_size: NA; v_call: TRBV10-2; d_call: NA; j_call: TRBJ2-1; cdr3_nt: TGCGCCAGCAGTGACCTAGGGGGAAGGGTTTACAATGAGCAGTTCTTC; cdr3_aa: CASSDLGGRVYNEQFF
clone_size: NA; v_call: TRBV9; d_call: TRBD1; j_call: TRBJ1-6; cdr3_nt: TGTGCCAGCAGCGTAGGACAGGGGGCAAATTCACCCCTCCACTTT; cdr3_aa: CASSVGQGANSPLHF
clone_size: NA; v_call: TRBV11-2; d_call: TRBD1; j_call: TRBJ2-7; cdr3_nt: TGTGCCAGCAGCTTAGCCAGGGGGCCTTTTTACGAGCAGTACTTC; cdr3_aa: CASSLARGPFYEQYF
clone_size: NA; v_call: TRBV19; d_call: TRBD2; j_call: TRBJ2-1; cdr3_nt: TGTGCCACTTTAGCGGGGAATGAGCAGTTCTTC; cdr3_aa: CATLAGNEQFF
clone_size: NA; v_call: TRBV28; d_call: NA; j_call: TRBJ2-7; cdr3_nt: TGTGCCAGCAGTTTAGATAGGACAGCCTACGAGCAGTACTTC; cdr3_aa: CASSLDRTAYEQYF
clone_size: NA; v_call: TRBV27; d_call: TRBD2; j_call: TRBJ2-1; cdr3_nt: TGTGCCAGCAGTCCTATCTCTAGCGGGAGGGACAATGAGCAGTTCTTC; cdr3_aa: CASSPISSGRDNEQFF
clone_size: NA; v_call: TRBV7-3; d_call: NA; j_call: TRBJ1-1; cdr3_nt: TGTGCCAGCAGCTTAACACGGGGGGTGGCTTTCTTT; cdr3_aa: CASSLTRGVAFF
clone_size: NA; v_call: TRBV5-1; d_call: NA; j_call: TRBJ2-3; cdr3_nt: TGCGCCAGCAGCTTAGGACAACCGCAGGGAGATACGCAGTATTTT; cdr3_aa: CASSLGQPQGDTQYF
clone_size: NA; v_call: TRBV23-1; d_call: NA; j_call: TRBJ1-1; cdr3_nt: TGCGCCAGCAGTCGGCGGGACAACACTGAAGCTTTCTTT; cdr3_aa: CASSRRDNTEAFF
clone_size: NA; v_call: TRBV4-3; d_call: NA; j_call: TRBJ2-5; cdr3_nt: TGCGCCAGCAGCCAAGGATCCGGACAGCAAGAGACCCAGTACTTC; cdr3_aa: CASSQGSGQQETQYF
clone_size: NA; v_call: TRBV6-6; d_call: NA; j_call: TRBJ2-2; cdr3_nt: TGTGCCAGCAGTTACAGACAGACCGGGGAGCTGTTTTTT; cdr3_aa: CASSYRQTGELFF
clone_size: NA; v_call: TRBV7-9; d_call: TRBD1; j_call: TRBJ1-1; cdr3_nt: TGTGCCAGCAGCTTTACAGGGGGCTCAACTGAAGCTTTCTTT; cdr3_aa: CASSFTGGSTEAFF
clone_size: NA; v_call: TRBV5-4; d_call: TRBD2; j_call: TRBJ2-5; cdr3_nt: TGTGCCAGCAGCTTGGGACTAGCTCAAGAGACCCAGTACTTC; cdr3_aa: CASSLGLAQETQYF
clone_size: NA; v_call: TRBV5-1; d_call: NA; j_call: TRBJ2-7; cdr3_nt: TGCGCCAGCAGCGAGGGACATGAGCAGTACTTC; cdr3_aa: CASSEGHEQYF
clone_size: NA; v_call: TRBV19; d_call: TRBD1; j_call: TRBJ1-5; cdr3_nt: TGTGCCAGTAGTATAAGGGACAGGGAGAATCAGCCCCAGCATTTT; cdr3_aa: CASSIRDRENQPQHF
clone_size: NA; v_call: TRBV6-1; d_call: TRBD2; j_call: TRBJ2-3; cdr3_nt: TGTGCCAGCAGCCCACTAGCGGGGGACCCAGATACGCAGTATTTT; cdr3_aa: CASSPLAGDPDTQYF
clone_size: NA; v_call: TRBV6-6; d_call: NA; j_call: TRBJ1-1; cdr3_nt: TGTGCCAGCAGTTACTCAGGGCAGGGTTCCACTGAAGCTTTCTTT; cdr3_aa: CASSYSGQGSTEAFF
clone_size: NA; v_call: TRBV6-1; d_call: NA; j_call: TRBJ1-5; cdr3_nt: TGTGCCAGCAGTGAAGTCGGCAATCAGCCCCAGCATTTT; cdr3_aa: CASSEVGNQPQHF
clone_size: NA; v_call: TRBV5-6; d_call: NA; j_call: TRBJ2-7; cdr3_nt: TGTGCCAGCAGCTTGGATCAGGGCCCATCCTACGAGCAGTACTTC; cdr3_aa: CASSLDQGPSYEQYF
clone_size: NA; v_call: TRBV7-3; d_call: NA; j_call: TRBJ2-3; cdr3_nt: TGTGCCAGCAGCGCAGACAGAGGTCTTGGCACAGATACGCAGTATTTT; cdr3_aa: CASSADRGLGTDTQYF